The next 13 T cell receptor beta chains were all read from a single sample in a study of early T cells in non-severe SARS-CoV-2 infection. One entry per CDR3 protein results from TCRdb running MiXCR on the 5' RACE reads. The sample has approximately 65,000 distinct CDR3 sequences; approximately 14% are singletons. The specimen sequenced was whole blood. These receptors were obtained from an adult who was a healthcare worker with PCR-confirmed SARS-CoV-2 infection or an uninfected control (not recorded which).

In nucleotides, the CDR3 is TGTGCCAGCACCCCGGCTGGATATGGCTACACCTTC. Its translation is CASTPAGYGYTF. The chain links TRBV6-2 or TRBV6-3 to TRBJ1-2; D call uncertain. CDR1 MNHEY and CDR2 SVGEGT come from the germline V gene. Trimming left V 7 bases short and J 5 bases short, with 11 bases between. This CDR3 has 12 amino acids.

V and J are TRBV29-1 and TRBJ1-2; D not resolved. Trimming shortened V by 4 bases and J by 1 base, and 19 bases separated the two germline ends. The CDR3 runs 16 residues. The germline CDR1 and CDR2 sequences are SQVTM and ANQGSEA. CDR3 loop: CSVAMLVRGNNYGYTF. CDR3 bases: TGCAGCGTTGCGATGTTGGTCCGCGGGAATAACTATGGCTACACCTTC.

The chain joins TRBV6-5 to TRBJ2-6; no definite D call. Germline V CDR1 and CDR2: MNHEY, SVGAGI. Trimming left V 5 bases short and J 0 bases short, with 11 bases between. There are 16 residues in the CDR3. In nucleotides, the CDR3 is TGTGCCAGCAGTCCTCGACTGAGCTCTGGGGCCAACGTCCTGACTTTC. This sequence encodes CASSPRLSSGANVLTF.

Many counts were recorded for this clonotype. The V call is TRBV29-1, the J call TRBJ2-1, with D unclear. The ends were cut back, 7 bases at V and 0 bases at J, with 13 bases in the middle. Germline CDR1 SQVTM, CDR2 ANQGSEA. This CDR3 has 14 residues. The DNA of the CDR3 is TGCAGCGCCCGCCGGGTGAGCTCCTACAATGAGCAGTTCTTC. Translating it yields CSARRVSSYNEQFF.

The chain carries TRBV11-1 and TRBJ1-1; D is unresolved. This CDR3 has 13 amino acids. CDR1 and CDR2 from the germline V gene are SGHAT and FQDESV (reference sequence). Trimming took off 3 bases at V and 1 base at J, with 6 bases between the two ends. The CDR3 is CASSFPGNTEAFF. The CDR3 DNA follows: TGTGCCAGCAGCTTTCCTGGGAACACTGAAGCTTTCTTT. Combining the CDR3 with reference TRBV11-1 and TRBJ1-1 gives the whole variable domain EAEVAQSPRYKITEKSQAVAFWCDPISGHATLYWYRQILGQGPELLVQFQDESVVDDSQLPKDRFSAERLKGVDSTLKIQPAELGDSAMYLCASSFPGNTEAFFGQGTRLTVV.

This clonotype has at least ten counts. This sequence joins TRBV20-1 and TRBJ1-1; D may be TRBD1 (6 bases). V lost 5 bases and J 1 base, leaving 11 bases between the germline ends. The CDR3 has 13 residues. Germline V gene sequence: CDR1 DFQATT, CDR2 SNEGSKA (reference sequence). DNA for the CDR3: TGCAGTGCTGCTGTGGGGGCGAACACTGAAGCTTTCTTT. This sequence encodes CSAAVGANTEAFF.

The V gene is TRBV9, the J gene TRBJ1-4; possible D gene TRBD1, 5 bases. Trimming pared 0 bases from V and 4 bases from J, leaving 7 bases between. Germline V gene lookup returns CDR1 SGDLS and CDR2 YYNGEE. The CDR3 has 14 residues. The DNA for the CDR3 is TGTGCCAGCAGCGTAGGACAGTTTAATGAAAAACTGTTTTTT. Its translation: CASSVGQFNEKLFF. The complete variable domain, with remaining parts taken from reference TRBV9 and TRBJ1-4, reads DSGVTQTPKHLITATGQRVTLRCSPRSGDLSVYWYQQSLDQGLQFLIQYYNGEERAKGNILERFSAQQFPDLHSELNLSSLELGDSALYFCASSVGQFNEKLFFGSGTQLSVL.

This clonotype was detected many times. The chain combines TRBV19 with TRBJ1-5, with D maybe TRBD1 (5 bases). The ends were cut back, 6 bases at V and 2 bases at J, with 5 bases in the middle. The germline V gene has CDR1 LNHDA and CDR2 SQIVND (reference sequence). The CDR3 sequence is 12 residues long. The CDR3 DNA follows: TGTGCCAGTAGACAGGGCAATCAGCCCCAGCATTTT. This sequence encodes CASRQGNQPQHF.

The chain employs TRBV19 and TRBJ2-3; D is unresolved. The ends were cut back, 4 bases at V and 0 bases at J, with 8 bases in the middle. Germline assignment: CDR1 LNHDA and CDR2 SQIVND (reference sequence). The CDR3 is 14 amino acids. Written as DNA, the CDR3 is TGTGCCAGTAGTAGGCAGTCTAGCACAGATACGCAGTATTTT. Amino acids: CASSRQSSTDTQYF.

This clonotype came up many times. The chain carries TRBV3-1 and TRBJ1-1; tentative D call: TRBD1 (6 bases). V lost 8 bases and J lost 2, with 15 bases in between. The CDR3 contains 14 residues. Germline V gives CDR1 LGHDT, CDR2 YNNKEL (reference sequence). CDR3 DNA sequence: TGTGCCAGCTCCCTCCCAGGGGCTAACACTGAAGCTTTCTTT. This encodes CASSLPGANTEAFF.

Details on this clonotype: A much larger clone differs from this one at a single base, so this may be a read error. This chain links TRBV7-9 with TRBJ2-5; 8 nucleotides line up with TRBD2. Trimming cost V 1 base and J 0 bases; bases outside gene matches: 7. CDR1 is SEHNR and CDR2 is FQNEAQ in the germline V gene (reference sequence). This CDR3 has 17 residues. CDR3 DNA: TGTGCCAGCAGCTTAGTCCAACTAGCGGTTTACCAAGAGACCCAGTACTTC. Protein: CASSLVQLAVYQETQYF.

This chain joins TRBV12-3 or TRBV12-4 and TRBJ2-5; the D is unclear. V dropped 5 bases and J dropped 2 bases, with 15 bases sitting between them. CDR3 size: 15 residues. The CDR3 loop reads CASSPPAARQETQYF. The CDR3 nucleotides read TGTGCCAGCAGTCCCCCCGCCGCGCGTCAAGAGACCCAGTACTTC.

This clonotype was observed many times. J is TRBJ2-1 and V is TRBV6-2 or TRBV6-3; 11 bases are shared with TRBD2. Germline assignment: CDR1 MNHEY and CDR2 SVGEGT. The CDR3 has 17 amino acids. With 6 bases clipped from V and 4 bases from J, the junction kept 11 bases outside the gene matches. This chain's CDR3 is CASRPPYLAGGYNEQFF. CDR3 nucleotides: TGTGCCAGCAGACCACCTTATCTAGCGGGGGGTTACAATGAGCAGTTCTTC.